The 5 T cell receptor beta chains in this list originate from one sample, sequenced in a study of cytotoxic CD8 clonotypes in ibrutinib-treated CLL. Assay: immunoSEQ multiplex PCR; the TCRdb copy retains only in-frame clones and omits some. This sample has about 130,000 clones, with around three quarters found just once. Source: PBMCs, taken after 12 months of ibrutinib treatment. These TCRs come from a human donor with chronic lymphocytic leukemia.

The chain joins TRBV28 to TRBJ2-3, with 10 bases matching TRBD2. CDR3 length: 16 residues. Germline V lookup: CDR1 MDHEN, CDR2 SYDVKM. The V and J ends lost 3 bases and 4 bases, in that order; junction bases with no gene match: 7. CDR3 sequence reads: CASSLASGSGADTQYF. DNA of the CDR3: TGTGCCAGCAGTTTGGCTAGCGGGAGCGGGGCAGATACGCAGTATTTT.

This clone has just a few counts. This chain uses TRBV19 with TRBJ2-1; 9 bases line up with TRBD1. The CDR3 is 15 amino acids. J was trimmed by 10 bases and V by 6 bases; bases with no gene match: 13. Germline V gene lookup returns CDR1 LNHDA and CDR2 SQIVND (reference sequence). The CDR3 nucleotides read TGTGCCAGTAGACAAATGGGACAGGGCGGGGAAGAGCAGTTCTTC. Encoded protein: CASRQMGQGGEEQFF.

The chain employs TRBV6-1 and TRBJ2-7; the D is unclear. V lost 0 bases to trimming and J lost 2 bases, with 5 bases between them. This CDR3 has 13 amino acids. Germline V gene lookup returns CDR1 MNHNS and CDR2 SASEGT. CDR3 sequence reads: CASSEATPYEQYF. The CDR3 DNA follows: TGTGCCAGCAGTGAAGCCACCCCCTACGAGCAGTACTTC.

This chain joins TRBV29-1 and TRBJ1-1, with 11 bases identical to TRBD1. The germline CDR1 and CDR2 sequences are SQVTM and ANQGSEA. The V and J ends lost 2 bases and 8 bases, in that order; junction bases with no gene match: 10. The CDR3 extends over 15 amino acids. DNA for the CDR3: TGCAGCGTTGAATATTTCGGGACAGGGGGGCCCGAAGCTTTCTTT. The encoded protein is CSVEYFGTGGPEAFF.

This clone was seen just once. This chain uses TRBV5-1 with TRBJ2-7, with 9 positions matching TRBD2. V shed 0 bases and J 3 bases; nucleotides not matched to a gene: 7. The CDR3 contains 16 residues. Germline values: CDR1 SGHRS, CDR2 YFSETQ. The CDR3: CASSLGPTSGNYEQYF. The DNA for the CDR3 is TGCGCCAGCAGCTTGGGCCCGACTAGCGGAAACTACGAGCAGTACTTC.